These 16 T cell receptor beta chains were all obtained from the same sample, sequenced in a study of T-cell reconstitution after alpha-beta-depleted transplantation in children. It was with unique molecular identifiers that the TCRbeta library was prepared. TCRdb called the PCR reads again in MiXCR, with one record for every CDR3 protein. The sample has roughly 500,000 distinct CDR3 sequences, around an eighth seen once. The sequencing here drew on PBMCs from the stem cell graft donor, taken from the stem cell graft. Receptor source: a human donor who donated a stem cell graft to a child with combined immunodeficiency.

This clonotype showed up just a few times. V usage is TRBV30 and J usage is TRBJ2-7; D unresolved. Trimming pared 0 bases from V and 0 bases from J, leaving 3 bases between. Germline V gene lookup returns CDR1 GTSNPN and CDR2 SVGIG (reference sequence). The CDR3 runs to 12 residues. The CDR3 region has the DNA TGTGCCTGGAGTGTGTCCTCCTACGAGCAGTACTTC. Translation gives CAWSVSSYEQYF. The variable domain in full, completed from reference TRBV30 and TRBJ2-7, reads SQTIHQWPATLVQPVGSPLSLECTVEGTSNPNLYWYRQAAGRGLQLLFYSVGIGQISSEVPQNLSASRPQDRQFILSSKKLLLSDSGFYLCAWSVSSYEQYFGPGTRLTVT.

The V and J genes are TRBV20-1 and TRBJ2-7, with D possibly being TRBD2 (5 bases). Germline V gives CDR1 DFQATT, CDR2 SNEGSKA (reference sequence). The CDR3 is 12 residues long. V was trimmed by 8 bases and J by 6 bases, leaving 17 bases between them. For the CDR3, the DNA is TGCAGTTCGAGAGGGCCCTCGAGCGAGCAGTACTTC. It specifies CSSRGPSSEQYF.

This clonotype occurred many times. The genes are TRBV4-3 and TRBJ2-3; D not resolved. The germline gives CDR1 LGHNA, CDR2 YSLEER. CDR3 length: 14 residues. V lost 3 bases, J lost 2 bases, and 9 bases lay in between. The CDR3 here is CASSHVGTTDTQYF. The CDR3 nucleotides are TGCGCCAGCAGCCATGTAGGCACCACAGATACGCAGTATTTT.

This clonotype came up many times. J is TRBJ2-1 and V is TRBV12-3 or TRBV12-4; tentatively, D is TRBD1 (5 bases). Trimming removed 3 bases from V and 11 bases from J, with 14 bases in between. CDR3 length: 13 residues. Written as DNA, the CDR3 is TGTGCCAGCAGTTTTGCACAGGACCACAAGCAGTTCTTC. Translating it yields CASSFAQDHKQFF.

This clonotype has a single count. The gene calls are TRBV29-1 and TRBJ2-7; 7 positions agree with TRBD1. Germline CDR1 and CDR2: SQVTM and ANQGSEA. Trimming at V came to 3 bases and at J to 5 bases, leaving 7 bases not matched to a gene. The CDR3 covers 13 residues. The CDR3 bases are TGCAGCGTTGACACAGGGGCCCCCCACGAGCAGTACTTC. As protein: CSVDTGAPHEQYF.

This clonotype came up many times. The CDR3 here is CAISAETGEHEKLFF. The CDR3, as DNA: TGTGCCATCAGTGCGGAGACAGGGGAACATGAAAAACTGTTTTTT. The chain combines TRBV10-3 with TRBJ1-4, with 8 bases that match TRBD1. Per germline, CDR1 ENHRY and CDR2 SYGVKD. The CDR3 is 15 residues long. V lost 4 bases, J lost 6 bases, and 7 bases stayed unmatched.

The chain carries TRBV18 and TRBJ1-1, with 8 bases identical to TRBD1. V gave up 5 bases and J gave up 4 bases; unmatched junction bases: 18. This CDR3 has 18 residues. From germline, CDR1 is KGHSH and CDR2 LQKENI. The CDR3 reads CASSKERGRGTGATEAFF. Here the CDR3 DNA reads TGTGCCAGCTCAAAGGAACGGGGGCGCGGGACAGGTGCCACTGAAGCTTTCTTT.

This chain joins TRBV15 and TRBJ2-1, with TRBD2 matching over 8 bases. The V gene end was trimmed by 2 bases and the J gene end by 3 bases; junction bases not matched to a gene: 6. This CDR3 spans 16 amino acids. Germline lookup yields CDR1 LNHNV and CDR2 YYDKDF (reference sequence). CDR3 residues: CATSRSREGGYNEQFF. CDR3 bases: TGTGCCACCAGCAGATCCCGGGAGGGCGGCTACAATGAGCAGTTCTTC.

This clonotype was detected ten times or more. The genes are TRBV20-1 and TRBJ2-3; no firm D call. V was cut by 5 bases and J by 0 bases, with 12 bases left in between. Germline-derived CDR1 and CDR2 are DFQATT and SNEGSKA (reference sequence). The CDR3 loop spans 14 amino acids. As DNA, the CDR3 is TGCAGTGCTCACGCAACAAGTAGCACAGATACGCAGTATTTT. It translates to CSAHATSSTDTQYF.

V gene TRBV5-1 combines with J gene TRBJ2-5; unclear D gene. Germline lookup yields CDR1 SGHRS and CDR2 YFSETQ. The length of the CDR3 is 15 residues. The V end was cut by 5 bases, the J end by 4 bases, with 18 bases between. This chain's CDR3 is CASSRWTVWGETQYF. DNA of the CDR3: TGCGCCAGCAGTCGGTGGACGGTGTGGGGAGAGACCCAGTACTTC.

Ten or more counts support this clonotype. The chain combines TRBV4-1 with TRBJ2-3; D uncertain. Trimming took off 3 bases at V and 0 bases at J, with 22 bases between the two ends. The CDR3 has 19 amino acids. Germline loops: CDR1 MGHRA, CDR2 YSYEKL. The CDR3 loop is CASSHQIIGPRFSTDTQYF. CDR3 nucleotides: TGCGCCAGCAGCCACCAGATTATCGGACCGCGGTTTAGCACAGATACGCAGTATTTT.

This clonotype was seen only a few times. This rearrangement joins TRBV12-3 or TRBV12-4 to TRBJ1-1; 11 bases line up with TRBD1. The CDR3 has 16 amino acids. V shed 4 bases, J shed 5 bases, and the junction held 9 bases outside the gene matches. The CDR3 reads CASSSSGTGGWTEAFF. CDR3 bases: TGTGCCAGCAGTTCCTCCGGGACAGGGGGTTGGACTGAAGCTTTCTTT.

V usage is TRBV7-9 and J usage is TRBJ2-2, with D hard to call. Germline CDR1 is SEHNR and CDR2 is FQNEAQ (reference sequence). This CDR3 has 17 amino acids. Trimming stripped 4 bases from V and 2 bases from J, with 17 bases between. The CDR3 protein is CASSSPRTIGNTGELFF. The CDR3 DNA follows: TGTGCCAGCAGCTCACCCCGAACGATCGGCAACACCGGGGAGCTGTTTTTT.

This chain connects TRBV30 to TRBJ2-2; D remains unclear. CDR3 length equals 13 residues. V dropped 2 bases and J dropped 4 bases, with 8 bases sitting between them. Germline loops: CDR1 GTSNPN, CDR2 SVGIG (reference sequence). The CDR3 is CAWSQGPTGELFF. The CDR3, as DNA: TGTGCCTGGAGTCAAGGGCCCACCGGGGAGCTGTTTTTT.

This clonotype was found many times. This sequence joins TRBV9 and TRBJ2-7; D gene uncertain. The CDR3 is 14 residues long. The V end was cut by 3 bases, the J end by 0 bases, with 10 bases between. Looked up from germline, CDR1 is SGDLS and CDR2 is YYNGEE. This CDR3 reads CASSADITSYEQYF. The CDR3 nucleotides are TGTGCCAGCAGCGCCGACATTACCTCCTACGAGCAGTACTTC. The entire variable domain, with the rest obtained from reference TRBV9 and TRBJ2-7, is as follows: DSGVTQTPKHLITATGQRVTLRCSPRSGDLSVYWYQQSLDQGLQFLIQYYNGEERAKGNILERFSAQQFPDLHSELNLSSLELGDSALYFCASSADITSYEQYFGPGTRLTVT.

The chain carries TRBV12-3 or TRBV12-4 and TRBJ2-7; 9 bases are a match to TRBD2. The CDR3 loop spans 18 amino acids. With V trimmed by 0 bases and J by 3 bases, 12 bases remained unmatched. The CDR3 region is CASSLAPLTSGENYEQYF. The DNA for the CDR3 is TGTGCCAGCAGTTTAGCCCCTCTGACTAGCGGAGAAAACTACGAGCAGTACTTC.